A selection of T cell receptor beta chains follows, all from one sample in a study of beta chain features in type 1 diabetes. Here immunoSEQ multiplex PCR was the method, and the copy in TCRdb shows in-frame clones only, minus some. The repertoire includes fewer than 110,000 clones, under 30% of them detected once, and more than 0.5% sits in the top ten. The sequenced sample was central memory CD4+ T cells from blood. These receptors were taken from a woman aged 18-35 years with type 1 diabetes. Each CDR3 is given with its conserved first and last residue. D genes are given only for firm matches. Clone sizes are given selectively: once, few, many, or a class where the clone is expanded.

DNA: TGTGCCAGCAGTTTAGGGAGGGGCCAAGAGACCCATTACTTC; CDR3: CASSLGRGQETHYF; J: TRBJ2-5; V: TRBV27; D: TRBD2; size: few; length: 14
DNA: TGTGCCAGCAGTGAATATGCTGGGGACAGGGCGGTTGGCTACACCTTC; CDR3: CASSEYAGDRAVGYTF; J: TRBJ1-2; V: TRBV6-1; D: TRBD1; size: -; length: 16
DNA: TGCGCCAGCAGCTTGGCCCCGCACCTTACTAGCGGGAGAGATACGCAGTATTTT; CDR3: CASSLAPHLTSGRDTQYF; J: TRBJ2-3; V: TRBV5-1; D: TRBD2; size: few; length: 18
DNA: TGTGCCAGTAGCACCTTGGGGCAGACAGGCAATCAGCCCCAGCATTTT; CDR3: CASSTLGQTGNQPQHF; J: TRBJ1-5; V: TRBV19; D: -; size: -; length: 16
DNA: TGTGCCAGCTCACCAGGAATGACAGGACTGACGAACACTGAAGCTTTCTTT; CDR3: CASSPGMTGLTNTEAFF; J: TRBJ1-1; V: TRBV18; D: -; size: -; length: 17
DNA: TGTGCCAGCTCACCACGGTCAGGGGGCGACTATGGCTACACCTTC; CDR3: CASSPRSGGDYGYTF; J: TRBJ1-2; V: TRBV18; D: TRBD1; size: few; length: 15
DNA: TGTGCCAGCAGGGGAGGGGGCTCTGGGGCCAACGTCCTGACTTTC; CDR3: CASRGGGSGANVLTF; J: TRBJ2-6; V: TRBV2; D: -; size: -; length: 15
DNA: TGCAGCGTTGCGCGGGACAGCTATCAGCCCCAGCATTTT; CDR3: CSVARDSYQPQHF; J: TRBJ1-5; V: TRBV29-1; D: TRBD1; size: -; length: 13
DNA: TGCGCCAGCAGCTTTGATAGCGGGAGTTACGAGCAGTACTTC; CDR3: CASSFDSGSYEQYF; J: TRBJ2-7; V: TRBV5-1; D: TRBD2; size: few; length: 14
DNA: TGTGCCAGCAAAACCTACGAAAAACTGTTTTTT; CDR3: CASKTYEKLFF; J: TRBJ1-4; V: TRBV2; D: -; size: few; length: 11
DNA: TGTGCCGGACGTCGGGAGGGGCGCGAGCAGTACTTC; CDR3: CAGRREGREQYF; J: TRBJ2-7; V: TRBV2; D: TRBD2; size: few; length: 12
DNA: TGTGCCAGCAGCTTAGCGCGGACTAGCGGGAGTAAACTGTTCTTC; CDR3: CASSLARTSGSKLFF; J: TRBJ2-1; V: TRBV7-7; D: TRBD2; size: -; length: 15
DNA: TGTGCCAGTAGTCCCCGGACTAGCGGGAGACGCGAGACCCAGTACTTC; CDR3: CASSPRTSGRRETQYF; J: TRBJ2-5; V: TRBV19; D: TRBD2; size: few; length: 16
DNA: TGCGCCAGCAGCTTGACAGCCTCAACTAATGAAAAACTGTTTTTT; CDR3: CASSLTASTNEKLFF; J: TRBJ1-4; V: TRBV5-1; D: -; size: few; length: 15
DNA: TGTGCCAGCTCACCACCGGTATCCGGGGGGCGCCGGAATGAGCAGTTCTTC; CDR3: CASSPPVSGGRRNEQFF; J: TRBJ2-1; V: TRBV18; D: -; size: -; length: 17
DNA: TGCGCCAGCAGCTTGCAAGGGGAATTGAACACTGAAGCTTTCTTT; CDR3: CASSLQGELNTEAFF; J: TRBJ1-1; V: TRBV5-1; D: -; size: -; length: 15
DNA: TGTGCCAGCAGCTTGCGGCTTGCGAACACTGAAGCTTTCTTT; CDR3: CASSLRLANTEAFF; J: TRBJ1-1; V: TRBV7-2; D: -; size: few; length: 14
DNA: TGTGCCAGCAGCCGTGACAGGTTCTTTAACTATGGCTACACCTTC; CDR3: CASSRDRFFNYGYTF; J: TRBJ1-2; V: TRBV9; D: -; size: -; length: 15
DNA: TGCGCCAGCAGCCCGAGCCTCTACGAGCAGTACTTC; CDR3: CASSPSLYEQYF; J: TRBJ2-7; V: TRBV5-1; D: -; size: -; length: 12
DNA: TGTGCCAGCAGCCCGACGGGACAGGGCTCCTACGAGCAGTACTTC; CDR3: CASSPTGQGSYEQYF; J: TRBJ2-7; V: TRBV9; D: TRBD1; size: -; length: 15
DNA: TGTGCCAGCAGCTTGGGGTCGGGGGGAAATGAGCAGTTCTTC; CDR3: CASSLGSGGNEQFF; J: TRBJ2-1; V: TRBV5-4; D: TRBD2; size: -; length: 14
DNA: TGTGCCACCAGCAGAGATCCGGGTGCTGAAGCTTTCTTT; CDR3: CATSRDPGAEAFF; J: TRBJ1-1; V: TRBV15; D: -; size: -; length: 13
DNA: TGTGCCAGCAGCTTACGGGACAAAAGGTATTTT; CDR3: CASSLRDKRYF; J: TRBJ2-3; V: TRBV11-2; D: -; size: -; length: 11
DNA: TGTGCCAGCAGCAGACTAGCGGGGGACTACGAGCAGTACTTC; CDR3: CASSRLAGDYEQYF; J: TRBJ2-7; V: TRBV6-5; D: TRBD2; size: few; length: 14
DNA: TGTGCCAGTAGCCTACGGGGCAGGGGGAACACCGGGGAGCTGTTTTTT; CDR3: CASSLRGRGNTGELFF; J: TRBJ2-2; V: TRBV19; D: -; size: few; length: 16
DNA: TGTGCCAGCAGCTATGTTGCCGCGGGCACCCAGTACTTC; CDR3: CASSYVAAGTQYF; J: TRBJ2-5; V: TRBV11-3; D: -; size: -; length: 13
DNA: TGTGCCAGCAGACCGGGACAGGGGTTTAGGGAGCAGTTCTTC; CDR3: CASRPGQGFREQFF; J: TRBJ2-1; V: TRBV7-8; D: TRBD1; size: few; length: 14
DNA: TGTGCCAGCAGACTGGGACTAGCGGGAGAAGAGCAGTACTTC; CDR3: CASRLGLAGEEQYF; J: TRBJ2-7; V: TRBV6-1; D: TRBD2; size: few; length: 14
DNA: TGTGCCAGCAGCCGTAAGGAGAGTAACTATGGCTACACCTTC; CDR3: CASSRKESNYGYTF; J: TRBJ1-2; V: TRBV7-2; D: -; size: -; length: 14
DNA: TGTGCCAGCAGCCCTGGACTATCAGAGACCCAGTACTTC; CDR3: CASSPGLSETQYF; J: TRBJ2-5; V: TRBV9; D: -; size: -; length: 13
DNA: TGTGCCAGCAGTCCGGCCGGTGAGGGGGCATCGGAAGCTTTCTTT; CDR3: CASSPAGEGASEAFF; J: TRBJ1-1; V: TRBV28; D: TRBD1; size: -; length: 15
DNA: TGTGCCAGCAGGACTTGGAGCTCTGGGGCCAACGTCCTGACTTTC; CDR3: CASRTWSSGANVLTF; J: TRBJ2-6; V: TRBV28; D: -; size: -; length: 15
DNA: TGTGCCAGCTCACCACCCGTCTATGGGACAGGGTCAGATACGCAGTATTTT; CDR3: CASSPPVYGTGSDTQYF; J: TRBJ2-3; V: TRBV18; D: TRBD1; size: once; length: 17
DNA: TGTGCCAGCAGCCCCGGGACAGCGAACACTGAAGCTTTCTTT; CDR3: CASSPGTANTEAFF; J: TRBJ1-1; V: TRBV7-3; D: TRBD1; size: -; length: 14
DNA: TGTGCCAGCTCACCGCGGGAGTACGAGCAGTACTTC; CDR3: CASSPREYEQYF; J: TRBJ2-7; V: TRBV18; D: TRBD2; size: -; length: 12
DNA: TGTGCTAGTGGCCCCGGGGGGGAAGATACGCAGTATTTT; CDR3: CASGPGGEDTQYF; J: TRBJ2-3; V: TRBV12-5; D: TRBD2; size: few; length: 13
DNA: TGTGCCAGTAGCCCTCTATGGGGCGGGACGAACACCGGGGAGCTGTTTTTT; CDR3: CASSPLWGGTNTGELFF; J: TRBJ2-2; V: TRBV19; D: -; size: -; length: 17
DNA: TGTGCGGCTGCATCTCCGGGACTAGCGGGAGCCGGTGAGCAGTTCTTC; CDR3: CAAASPGLAGAGEQFF; J: TRBJ2-1; V: TRBV28; D: TRBD2; size: -; length: 16
DNA: TGTGCCTGGAGTGGGCGACAGGGCCGGACCGGGGAGCTGTTTTTT; CDR3: CAWSGRQGRTGELFF; J: TRBJ2-2; V: TRBV30; D: TRBD1; size: few; length: 15
DNA: TGTGCCAGCAGCTCGTTGGACAGGGATAACACTGAAGCTTTCTTT; CDR3: CASSSLDRDNTEAFF; J: TRBJ1-1; V: TRBV11-2; D: TRBD1; size: -; length: 15
DNA: TGTGCCAGCAGTGAGGGCACGGCAAATCAGCCCCAGCATTTT; CDR3: CASSEGTANQPQHF; J: TRBJ1-5; V: TRBV2; D: -; size: -; length: 14
DNA: TGTGCCTGGAGTATCGGGAGGACGAGTTCTGAAGCTTTCTTT; CDR3: CAWSIGRTSSEAFF; J: TRBJ1-1; V: TRBV30; D: -; size: -; length: 14
DNA: TGTGCCTGGAGTGTACGGGGGGCGGTTACTGAAGCTTTCTTT; CDR3: CAWSVRGAVTEAFF; J: TRBJ1-1; V: TRBV30; D: -; size: few; length: 14
DNA: TGTGCCAGCAGGGGGACTAGCGGAGATGAGCAGTTCTTC; CDR3: CASRGTSGDEQFF; J: TRBJ2-1; V: TRBV6-5; D: TRBD2; size: -; length: 13
DNA: TGTGCCAGCAGAACCGGGACTATCAACAATGAGCAGTTCTTC; CDR3: CASRTGTINNEQFF; J: TRBJ2-1; V: TRBV6-5; D: TRBD2; size: -; length: 14
DNA: TGCGCCAGCAGCGGGCTAGCGGGAGGGCCCCCCAATGAGCAGTTCTTC; CDR3: CASSGLAGGPPNEQFF; J: TRBJ2-1; V: TRBV5-1; D: TRBD2; size: -; length: 16